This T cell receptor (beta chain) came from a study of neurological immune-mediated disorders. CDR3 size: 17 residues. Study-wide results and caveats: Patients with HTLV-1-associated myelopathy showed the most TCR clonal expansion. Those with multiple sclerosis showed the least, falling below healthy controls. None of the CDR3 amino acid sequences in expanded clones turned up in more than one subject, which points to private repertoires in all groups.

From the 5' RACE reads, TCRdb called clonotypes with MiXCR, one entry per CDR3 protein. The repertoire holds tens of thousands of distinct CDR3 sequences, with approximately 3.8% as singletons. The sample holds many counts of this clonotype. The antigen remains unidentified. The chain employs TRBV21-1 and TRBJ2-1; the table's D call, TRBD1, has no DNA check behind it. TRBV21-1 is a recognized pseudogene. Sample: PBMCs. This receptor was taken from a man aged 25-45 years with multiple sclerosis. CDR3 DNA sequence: TGTGCCAGCAGCCTACGTTACAGGGGACGCGCCTACAATGAGCAGTTCTTC. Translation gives CASSLRYRGRAYNEQFF.